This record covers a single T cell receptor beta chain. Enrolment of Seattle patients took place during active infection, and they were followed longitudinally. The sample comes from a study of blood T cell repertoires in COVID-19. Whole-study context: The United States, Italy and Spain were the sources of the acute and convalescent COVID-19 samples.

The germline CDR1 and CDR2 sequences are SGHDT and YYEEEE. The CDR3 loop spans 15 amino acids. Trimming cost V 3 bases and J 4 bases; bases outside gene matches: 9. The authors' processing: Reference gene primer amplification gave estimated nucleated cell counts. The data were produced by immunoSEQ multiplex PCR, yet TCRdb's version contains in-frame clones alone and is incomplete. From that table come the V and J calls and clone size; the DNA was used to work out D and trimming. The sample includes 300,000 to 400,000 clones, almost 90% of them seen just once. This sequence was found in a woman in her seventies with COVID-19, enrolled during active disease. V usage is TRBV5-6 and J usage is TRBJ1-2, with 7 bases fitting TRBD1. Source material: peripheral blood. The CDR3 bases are TGTGCCAGCAGCTGGTGGCTACAGGGGATCTATGGCTACACCTTC. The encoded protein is CASSWWLQGIYGYTF.